This T cell receptor (beta chain) was sequenced in a study of patients and donors after allogeneic stem cell transplantation. Germline V gene data show CDR1 as WNHNN and CDR2 as SYGVQD (reference sequence). CDR3 size: 14 residues. The trim removed 0 bases at V and 3 bases at J, leaving 1 base unmatched. MiXCR, run by TCRdb on the RT-PCR reads, gives a single entry per CDR3 protein. The repertoire includes fewer than 200,000 distinct CDR3 sequences, about 30% of them detected once, and about 3.3% sits in the top ten. This clonotype was counted a few times. The chain uses TRBV10-1 and TRBJ2-7; 8 bases agree with TRBD1. The sequence was collected from a human donor who was either an allogeneic HSCT recipient or a stem cell or donor lymphocyte infusion donor (not recorded which). It is not recorded whose cells these are; they may come from a transplant donor. The sequenced material came from blood, either unsorted or a sorted T cell fraction (not recorded which). CDR3 region: CASSESTGVYEQYF. For the CDR3, the DNA is TGCGCCAGCAGTGAGTCGACAGGGGTCTACGAGCAGTACTTC.